This entry concerns a single T cell receptor beta chain. The table lists this clone with a few counts. Its recognized antigen is unknown. No much larger clonotype is one base removed from it; base qualities were not supplied. The same CDR3 is also encoded by other DNA sequences in this sample. From each donor, a single peripheral blood sample of approximately 0.11 L on average was drawn into heparinised tubes. A BD FACSAria II was used to sort naive, central memory, regulatory and stem cell-like memory CD4+ T cells with a panel that included CD45RO, CCR7, CD25, CD127, CD95 and CD27. All sorted populations exceeded 98% purity. PBMCs were isolated immediately by Lymphoprep density gradient centrifugation and stained directly without culture. So that batch effects would be minimized, each experiment stained and sorted samples in pairs, pairing one healthy donor with one patient. These data belong to a study of beta chain features in type 1 diabetes (dated by TCRdb to the late 2010s). Regarding the research as a whole: Patients and healthy donors did not differ in mean age, gender distribution, total cell number or subset yield. Naive and central memory subsets were obtained from all 30 or so donors, but regulatory and stem cell-like memory subsets were isolated from only 8 patients and roughly 8 healthy donors. A total of 107,917,701 sorted cells were examined across all samples, and a strong correlation was observed between cell number per subset and RNA yield. The study compared the TCRB repertoires of sorted circulating CD4+ T cell subsets in recently diagnosed type 1 diabetes patients with those in matched healthy donors. Here is what the overall study found, with its caveats: Naive, central memory and regulatory TCRB repertoires appeared to be more similar among patients than among healthy donors. Shorter templates might be favored by PCR, yet because patient and control samples were amplified and corrected together, any such skew would affect both groups equally. Fewer insertions and more nucleotide deletions at VDJ recombination sites were observed in patients with type 1 diabetes, implying thymic rearrangement abnormalities. Because cDNA rather than genomic DNA was sequenced, highly expressing activated cells could have been over-represented, although no difference in activation and CD3 levels was found between groups. HLA sub-analyses involved small numbers of individuals, so any influence of HLA type on TCRB rearrangement remained unresolved. A moderate but significant shortening of TCRB CDR3 length was observed in type 1 diabetes patients in all four CD4+ subsets.

The entire isolated RNA was reverse transcribed using the High Capacity cDNA Reverse Transcription Kit, and thus expressed TCRB transcripts were sequenced. Deep immunoSEQ sequencing was applied to naive, central memory and regulatory T cell samples, giving an average of about 3.7 million total reads per sample. Sorted cells were lysed in RLT buffer, and RNA was extracted using DNase-treated RNeasy Micro or Mini kits according to cell number. Each cell subset was processed separately to prevent cross-contamination, with patient and healthy donor samples processed together. TCRB sequences were amplified from cDNA with the immunoSEQ multiplex PCR, producing 87-bp fragments spanning the CDR3 region. Sequencing of the amplicons was performed on the Illumina HiSeq platform. The paper's processing steps were these. PCR bias was corrected computationally using synthetic template baselines, and reads within Hamming distance 2 were collapsed, with unmergeable singletons discarded. By aligning reads against IMGT, V, D and J genes, CDR3 length, and insertions or deletions at six rearrangement sites were assigned. Within each subset, clonotype counts were normalized to sorted cell number, after which true diversity and Gini coefficients were computed with the tcR R package. The overlap coefficient, calculated on TCRB nucleotide sequences, was used to measure repertoire sharing. As a proxy for the pre-selection repertoire, out-of-frame TCRB sequences from naive cells were analyzed. What TCRdb holds here is the immuneACCESS table cut down to in-frame rearrangements. Part of the clones is not present; checked against another copy, under half of the missing clones reflect an unresolved V gene, and the others are unexplained. For V, J and clone size, that table is used; D and trimming come from the DNA. This sample gives approximately 280,000 clones in total; approximately 15% of them show up just once. The ten top clones hold roughly 0.015% of the sample.

The receptor's source is a man younger than 35 with type 1 diabetes. The specimen sequenced was naive CD4+ T cells from blood. The sample's cell subset or site label, in plain terms: true naive CD4+ T cells.

CDR3 protein: CSVAGQLNTEAFF. The nucleotide sequence reads TGCAGCGTTGCGGGACAGTTGAACACTGAAGCTTTCTTT. The chain joins TRBV29-1 to TRBJ1-1, with 7 middle bases fitting TRBD1. V and J are trimmed by 4 bases and 0 bases, and the gene matches miss 2 bases of the junction. CDR1 and CDR2, looked up from the germline V gene, are SQVTM and ANQGSEA. Measured from the cysteine to the phenylalanine, the CDR3 is 13 residues long. The CDR3 DNA has 39 bases and is translated from base 1.